These T cell receptor beta chains were read from a single sample in a study of T cell repertoires in cytomegalovirus infection. TCRdb re-analysed the reads in MiXCR, keeping a single row per CDR3 protein. The data show around 530,000 distinct CDR3 sequences, with about 26% seen just once and roughly 13% held by the top ten. What was sequenced was PBMCs. The receptors shown here come from a human donor in good health (CMV status not recorded). Some clones in this sample may be carry-over from other donors' samples. Each CDR3 is given with its conserved first and last residue. A D gene is named only where the DNA matches it firmly. Clone size appears in some rows only: once, few, many, or a class for an expanded clone.

v_gene	d_gene	j_gene	abundance	CDR3aa	CDR3nt
TRBV6-8	NA	TRBJ2-1	few	CASGLRGASAHNEQFF	TGTGCCAGCGGCCTAAGGGGGGCTAGCGCACACAATGAGCAGTTCTTC
TRBV19	NA	TRBJ1-6	NA	CASRETWNNSPLHF	TGTGCCAGTAGAGAAACCTGGAATAATTCACCCCTCCACTTT
TRBV7-9	NA	TRBJ2-5	NA	CAGTRGGQETQYF	TGTGCCGGCACTCGGGGAGGACAAGAGACCCAGTACTTC
TRBV7-2	TRBD2	TRBJ2-3	many	CASSKEWTSGRVIIDTQYF	TGTGCCAGCAGCAAAGAATGGACTAGCGGGAGAGTTATTATAGATACGCAGTATTTT
TRBV6-2/TRBV6-3	NA	TRBJ2-3	few	CASSYPPDGGTDTQYF	TGTGCCAGCAGTTACCCCCCGGATGGGGGCACAGATACGCAGTATTTT
TRBV11-3	NA	TRBJ2-1	few	CASSFGGDNYNEQFF	TGTGCCAGCAGCTTTGGAGGGGACAACTACAATGAGCAGTTCTTC
TRBV18	TRBD1	TRBJ1-6	few	CASSPDRVGNSPLHF	TGTGCCAGCTCACCAGACAGGGTCGGGAATTCACCCCTCCACTTT
TRBV24-1	NA	TRBJ2-1	NA	CATSEGLSRNEQFF	TGTGCCACCAGTGAGGGTTTATCGCGGAATGAGCAGTTCTTC
TRBV5-6	NA	TRBJ1-1	NA	CASSASTGADTEAFF	TGTGCCAGCAGCGCAAGCACCGGGGCGGACACTGAAGCTTTCTTT
TRBV6-1	TRBD2	TRBJ2-3	many	CASSSALAGSTDTQYF	TGTGCCAGCAGTTCCGCCCTAGCGGGGAGCACAGATACGCAGTATTTT
TRBV12-3/TRBV12-4	TRBD2	TRBJ2-3	many	CASSPIRWEGVGSDTQYF	TGTGCCAGCAGTCCCATACGCTGGGAGGGCGTTGGTTCAGATACGCAGTATTTT
TRBV19	TRBD2	TRBJ2-4	few	CASSIFASGGLAKNIQYF	TGTGCCAGTAGTATTTTTGCTAGCGGGGGACTAGCCAAAAACATTCAGTACTTC
TRBV7-6	TRBD2	TRBJ2-4	few	CASSLKLAGVKNIQYF	TGTGCCAGCAGCTTAAAACTAGCGGGAGTAAAAAACATTCAGTACTTC
TRBV25-1	NA	TRBJ2-1	few	CASSEWGRQVEQFF	TGTGCCAGCAGTGAATGGGGGAGGCAGGTCGAGCAGTTCTTC